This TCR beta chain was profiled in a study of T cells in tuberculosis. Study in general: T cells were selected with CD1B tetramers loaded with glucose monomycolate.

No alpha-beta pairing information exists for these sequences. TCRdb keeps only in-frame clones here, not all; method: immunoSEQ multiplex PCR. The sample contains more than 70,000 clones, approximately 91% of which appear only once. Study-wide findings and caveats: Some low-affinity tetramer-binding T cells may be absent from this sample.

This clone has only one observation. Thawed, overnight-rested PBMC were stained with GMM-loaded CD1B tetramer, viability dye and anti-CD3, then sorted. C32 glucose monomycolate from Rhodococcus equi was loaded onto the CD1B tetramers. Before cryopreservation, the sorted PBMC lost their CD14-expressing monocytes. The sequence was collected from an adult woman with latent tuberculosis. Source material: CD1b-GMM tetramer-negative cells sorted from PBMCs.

In DNA, the CDR3 is TGTGCCAGTAGTATAGATCGGTGGGGACAGAAAAATCAGCCCCAGCATTTT. This gives the protein CASSIDRWGQKNQPQHF. This chain uses TRBV19 with TRBJ1-5, with 7 bases lining up with TRBD1. CDR3 size: 17 residues. V dropped 0 bases and J dropped 4; count of bases not matched to a gene: 9. Germline V CDR1 and CDR2: LNHDA, SQIVND (reference sequence). The whole variable domain, filled in from reference TRBV19 and TRBJ1-5, reads DGGITQSPKYLFRKEGQNVTLSCEQNLNHDAMYWYRQDPGQGLRLIYYSQIVNDFQKGDIAEGYSVSREKKESFPLTVTSAQKNPTAFYLCASSIDRWGQKNQPQHFGDGTRLSIL.